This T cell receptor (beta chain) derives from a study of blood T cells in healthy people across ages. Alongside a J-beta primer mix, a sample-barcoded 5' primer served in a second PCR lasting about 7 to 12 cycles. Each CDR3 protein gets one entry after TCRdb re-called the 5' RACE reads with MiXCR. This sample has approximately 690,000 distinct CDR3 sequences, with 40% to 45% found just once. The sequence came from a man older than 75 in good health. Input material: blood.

CDR3 sequence (DNA): TGCGCCAGCAGTGTAGAGGAGGACACTGAAGCTTTCTTT. It translates to CASSVEEDTEAFF. The genes are TRBV10-2 and TRBJ1-1; no reliable D call. The CDR3 is made up of 13 amino acids. Looked up from germline, CDR1 is WSHSY and CDR2 is SAAADI. The V gene lost 4 bases and the J gene lost 3 bases, with 9 bases spanning the gap.